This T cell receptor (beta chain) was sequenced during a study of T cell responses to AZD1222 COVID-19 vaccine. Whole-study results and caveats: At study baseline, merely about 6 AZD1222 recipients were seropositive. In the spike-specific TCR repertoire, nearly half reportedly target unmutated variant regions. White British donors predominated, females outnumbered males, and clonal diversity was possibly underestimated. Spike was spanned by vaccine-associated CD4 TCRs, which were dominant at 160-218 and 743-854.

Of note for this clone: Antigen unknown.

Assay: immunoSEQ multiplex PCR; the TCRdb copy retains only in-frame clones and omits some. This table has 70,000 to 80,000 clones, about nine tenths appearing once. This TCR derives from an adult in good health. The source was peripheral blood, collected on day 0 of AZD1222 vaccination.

CDR3 amino acids: CASYPLSWDDEQFF. CDR3 sequence (DNA): TGCGCCAGCTACCCACTTTCGTGGGACGATGAGCAGTTCTTC. The chain uses TRBV5-1 and TRBJ2-1; D is tentatively TRBD1 or TRBD2 (5 bases each). The germline V gene encodes CDR1 SGHRS and CDR2 YFSETQ. The CDR3 is 14 residues long. The V end was cut by 7 bases, the J end by 8 bases, with 19 bases between.